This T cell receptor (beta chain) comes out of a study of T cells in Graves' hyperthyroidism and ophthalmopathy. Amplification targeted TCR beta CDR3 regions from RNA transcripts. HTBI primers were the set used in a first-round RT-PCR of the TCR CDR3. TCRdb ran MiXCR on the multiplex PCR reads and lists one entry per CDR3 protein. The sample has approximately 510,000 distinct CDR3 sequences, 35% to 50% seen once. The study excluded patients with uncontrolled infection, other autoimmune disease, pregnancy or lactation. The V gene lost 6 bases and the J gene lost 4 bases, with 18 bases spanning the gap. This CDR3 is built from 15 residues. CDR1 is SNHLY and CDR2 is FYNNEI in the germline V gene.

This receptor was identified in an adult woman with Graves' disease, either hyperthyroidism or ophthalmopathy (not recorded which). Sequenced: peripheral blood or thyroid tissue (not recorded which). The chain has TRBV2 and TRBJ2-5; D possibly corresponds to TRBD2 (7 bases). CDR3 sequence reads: CASSFRGIAGETQYF. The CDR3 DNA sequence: TGTGCCAGCAGCTTTAGGGGGATAGCGGGAGAGACCCAGTACTTC.